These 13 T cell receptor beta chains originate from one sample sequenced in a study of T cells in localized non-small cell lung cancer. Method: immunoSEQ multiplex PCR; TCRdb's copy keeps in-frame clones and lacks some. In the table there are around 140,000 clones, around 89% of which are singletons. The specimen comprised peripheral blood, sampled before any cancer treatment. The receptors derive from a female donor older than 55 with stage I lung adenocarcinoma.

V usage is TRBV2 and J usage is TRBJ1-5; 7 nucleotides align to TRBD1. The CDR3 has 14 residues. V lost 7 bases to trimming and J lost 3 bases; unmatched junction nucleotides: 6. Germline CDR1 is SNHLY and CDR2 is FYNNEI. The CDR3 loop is CASTLDRYNQPQHF. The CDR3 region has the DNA TGTGCCAGCACCCTGGACAGGTACAATCAGCCCCAGCATTTT.

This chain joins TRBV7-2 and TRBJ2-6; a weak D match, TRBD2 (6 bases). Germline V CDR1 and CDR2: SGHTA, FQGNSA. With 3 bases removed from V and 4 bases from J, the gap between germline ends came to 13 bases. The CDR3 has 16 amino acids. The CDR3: CASSFGSGSGANVLTF. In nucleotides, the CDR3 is TGTGCCAGCAGCTTCGGGAGCGGCTCCGGGGCCAACGTCCTGACTTTC.

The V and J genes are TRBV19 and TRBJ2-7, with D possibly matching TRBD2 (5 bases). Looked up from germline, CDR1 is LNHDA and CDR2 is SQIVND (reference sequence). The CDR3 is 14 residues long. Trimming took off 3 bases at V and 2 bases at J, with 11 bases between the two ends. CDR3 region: CASSMSGGTYEQYF. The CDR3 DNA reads TGTGCCAGTAGTATGAGCGGCGGAACCTACGAGCAGTACTTC.

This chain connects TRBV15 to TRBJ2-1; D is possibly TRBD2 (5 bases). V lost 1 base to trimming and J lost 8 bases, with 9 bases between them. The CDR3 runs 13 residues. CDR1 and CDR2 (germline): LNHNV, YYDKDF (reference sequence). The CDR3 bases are TGTGCCACCAGCAGAGCCCCGGAGGATGAGCAGTTCTTC. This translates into CATSRAPEDEQFF.

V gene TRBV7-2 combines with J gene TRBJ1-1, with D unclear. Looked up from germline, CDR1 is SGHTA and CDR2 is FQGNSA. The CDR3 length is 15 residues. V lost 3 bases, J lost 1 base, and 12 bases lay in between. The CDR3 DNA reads TGTGCCAGCAGCTTCGGTCCGGGCCAGAACACTGAAGCTTTCTTT. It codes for CASSFGPGQNTEAFF.

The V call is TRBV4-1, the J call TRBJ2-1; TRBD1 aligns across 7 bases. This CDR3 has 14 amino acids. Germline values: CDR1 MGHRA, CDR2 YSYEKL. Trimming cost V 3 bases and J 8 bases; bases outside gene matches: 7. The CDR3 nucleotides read TGCGCCAGCAGCCACCGAACAGGGGTCCATGAGCAGTTCTTC. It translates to CASSHRTGVHEQFF.

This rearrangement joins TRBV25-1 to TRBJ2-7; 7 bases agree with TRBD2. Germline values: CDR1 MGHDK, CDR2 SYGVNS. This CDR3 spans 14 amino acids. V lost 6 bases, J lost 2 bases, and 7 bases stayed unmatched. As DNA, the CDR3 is TGTGCCAGCAGAGCGGGGCAGGGCCCCTACGAGCAGTACTTC. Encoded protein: CASRAGQGPYEQYF.

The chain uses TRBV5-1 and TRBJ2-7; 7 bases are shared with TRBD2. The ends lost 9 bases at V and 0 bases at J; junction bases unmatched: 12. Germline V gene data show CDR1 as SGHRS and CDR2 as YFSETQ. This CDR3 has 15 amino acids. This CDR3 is CATSPGGLNSYEQYF. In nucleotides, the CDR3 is TGCGCCACGTCGCCGGGGGGACTGAACTCCTACGAGCAGTACTTC.

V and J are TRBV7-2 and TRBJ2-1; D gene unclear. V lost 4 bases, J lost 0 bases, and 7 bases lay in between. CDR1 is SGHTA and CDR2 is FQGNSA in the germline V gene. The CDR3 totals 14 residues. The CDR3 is CASSSPGSYNEQFF. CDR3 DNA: TGTGCCAGCAGCTCTCCAGGCTCCTACAATGAGCAGTTCTTC.

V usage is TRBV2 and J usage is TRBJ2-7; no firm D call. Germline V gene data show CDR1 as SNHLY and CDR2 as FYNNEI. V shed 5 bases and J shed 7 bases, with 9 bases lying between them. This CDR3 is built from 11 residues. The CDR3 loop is CASSPDREQYF. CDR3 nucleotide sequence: TGTGCCAGCAGTCCAGATCGGGAGCAGTACTTC.

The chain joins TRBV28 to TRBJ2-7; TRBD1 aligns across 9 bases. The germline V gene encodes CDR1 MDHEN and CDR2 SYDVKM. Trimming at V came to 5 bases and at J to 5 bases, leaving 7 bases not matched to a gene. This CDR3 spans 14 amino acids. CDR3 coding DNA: TGTGCCAGCAGTCCGGGACAGGGCCCCCACGAGCAGTACTTC. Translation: CASSPGQGPHEQYF.

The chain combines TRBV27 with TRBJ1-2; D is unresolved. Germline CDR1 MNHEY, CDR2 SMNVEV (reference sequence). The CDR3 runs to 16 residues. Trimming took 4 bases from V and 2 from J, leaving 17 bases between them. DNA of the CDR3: TGTGCCAGCAGTTCCTCTTGGGCAGGTGGGAACTATGGCTACACCTTC. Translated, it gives CASSSSWAGGNYGYTF.

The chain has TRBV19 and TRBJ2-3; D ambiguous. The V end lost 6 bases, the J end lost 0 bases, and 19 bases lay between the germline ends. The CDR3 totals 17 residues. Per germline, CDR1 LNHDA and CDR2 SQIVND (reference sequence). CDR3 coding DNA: TGTGCCAGTAGGGAACACCTATGGAGCTCAAGCACAGATACGCAGTATTTT. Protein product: CASREHLWSSSTDTQYF.